This TCR beta chain was observed in a study of shared clonotypes between healthy human individuals. General study findings and limits: Generation probabilities of non-shared clonotypes were lower (relative to those shared by all four donors).

Repertoires were generated with immunoSEQ multiplex PCR, while TCRdb's copy carries only in-frame clones and drops some. The profile covers about 2.4 million clones, with approximately 93% appearing a single time and about 0.38% taken by the ten largest. The trim removed 4 bases at V and 0 bases at J, leaving 3 bases unmatched. In germline, CDR1 is SNHLY, CDR2 FYNNEI. The CDR3 consists of 16 residues. Every donor was a Caucasian adult from Nashville, Tennessee. This clone has just one count. The antigen is undetermined. This TCR was sampled from a man aged 18 to 30 in good health. Some clones in this sample may be carry-over from other donors' samples. V gene TRBV2 combines with J gene TRBJ2-6, with 7 bases lining up with TRBD1. Material: naive CD4+ T cells from PBMCs. Sample subset: CD45RA+ positively selected. The CDR3 DNA sequence: TGTGCCAGCAGTGGAAGGGGGCCCTCTGGGGCCAACGTCCTGACTTTC. It is translated as CASSGRGPSGANVLTF. The complete variable domain, with remaining parts taken from reference TRBV2 and TRBJ2-6, reads EPEVTQTPSHQVTQMGQEVILRCVPISNHLYFYWYRQILGQKVEFLVSFYNNEISEKSEIFDDQFSVERPDGSNFTLKIRSTKLEDSAMYFCASSGRGPSGANVLTFGAGSRLTVL.